The 12 T cell receptor beta chains below come from one sample, sequenced in a study of T-cell reconstitution after alpha-beta-depleted transplantation in children. Library preparation (for TCRbeta) was performed with unique molecular identifiers. TCRdb itself ran the PCR reads through MiXCR, one entry per CDR3 protein. Found here are 610,000 or so distinct CDR3 sequences, roughly 27% of them singletons; the top ten hold about 35%. The source was PBMCs, collected before TCRalphabeta/CD19-depleted stem cell transplant. The receptors derive from a boy less than two years old with Wiskott-Aldrich syndrome, due to receive a stem cell transplant.

The chain combines TRBV27 with TRBJ2-2; D is uncertain. This CDR3 has 16 residues. Germline V gene data show CDR1 as MNHEY and CDR2 as SMNVEV (reference sequence). Trimming stripped 1 base from V and 3 bases from J, with 12 bases between. CDR3 amino acids: CASSLLGILDTGELFF. The CDR3 DNA reads TGTGCCAGCAGTTTATTAGGGATCCTGGACACCGGGGAGCTGTTTTTT.

A few counts support this clonotype. This chain connects TRBV28 to TRBJ2-4; D is ambiguous. The CDR3 is made up of 16 amino acids. Germline CDR1 is MDHEN and CDR2 is SYDVKM. Trimming removed 3 bases from V and 0 bases from J, with 12 bases in between. CDR3 residues: CASSFGVPRAKNIQYF. The CDR3 DNA is TGTGCCAGCAGTTTTGGGGTCCCAAGAGCCAAAAACATTCAGTACTTC.

This clonotype was found a few times. The chain uses TRBV10-1 and TRBJ2-5; D is tentatively TRBD1 or TRBD2 (5 bases each). Germline CDR1 reads WNHNN; CDR2 reads SYGVQD (reference sequence). Trimming stripped 3 bases from V and 4 bases from J, with 12 bases between. The CDR3 runs to 14 residues. Here the CDR3 DNA reads TGCGCCAGCAGTGACGAGGGTCAGGGAGAGACCCAGTACTTC. Translating gives CASSDEGQGETQYF.

Only a few counts were recorded for this clonotype. The chain employs TRBV18 and TRBJ1-4, with TRBD1 identical over 9 bases. Per germline, CDR1 KGHSH and CDR2 LQKENI. Trimming at V came to 2 bases and at J to 5 bases, leaving 3 bases not matched to a gene. CDR3 length: 15 amino acids. CDR3 in amino acids: CASSPVGTGNEKLFF. The CDR3 bases are TGTGCCAGCTCACCAGTCGGGACAGGGAATGAAAAACTGTTTTTT.

This clonotype was observed a handful of times. The V call is TRBV20-1, the J call TRBJ1-4; the D is unclear. This CDR3 is built from 13 residues. Deletions cut 3 bases from V and 8 bases from J, with 13 bases between. Germline assignment: CDR1 DFQATT and CDR2 SNEGSKA (reference sequence). The CDR3 loop reads CSASGVSEEKLFF. The CDR3 nucleotides are TGCAGTGCTAGCGGGGTTAGCGAGGAAAAACTGTTTTTT.

V and J are TRBV7-9 and TRBJ2-1; 13 bases line up with TRBD2. CDR3 length: 15 residues. Trimming took 5 bases from V and 10 from J; bases not matched to a gene: 8. Germline CDR1 reads SEHNR; CDR2 reads FQNEAQ (reference sequence). The CDR3 loop is CASSPGTSGIVEQFF. The DNA of the CDR3 is TGTGCCAGCAGCCCCGGGACTAGCGGGATAGTGGAGCAGTTCTTC.

The chain is built from TRBV29-1 and TRBJ2-3; TRBD1 aligns across 8 bases. CDR1 is SQVTM and CDR2 is ANQGSEA in the germline V gene. Unmatched junction bases numbered 8, after V lost 4 bases and J lost 2 bases. CDR3 length equals 15 residues. As DNA, the CDR3 is TGCAGCGTTGCATACGGACAGGGTGACACAGATACGCAGTATTTT. Protein: CSVAYGQGDTDTQYF.

The chain combines TRBV29-1 with TRBJ2-4; 9 nucleotides agree with TRBD1. The CDR3 contains 12 residues. The ends lost 6 bases at V and 7 bases at J; junction bases unmatched: 4. CDR1 is SQVTM, CDR2 ANQGSEA, per germline. CDR3 residues: CSVRDRGNIQYF. CDR3 nucleotide sequence: TGCAGCGTACGAGACAGGGGGAACATTCAGTACTTC.

This clonotype occurred a few times. An end of the junction does not agree with germline; a read error may underlie this. The chain joins TRBV7-2 to TRBJ2-7; no clear D gene. Per the germline V gene, CDR1 is SGHTA and CDR2 is FQGNSA. The CDR3 spans 12 residues. The CDR3 DNA is TGCGCCAGCAGCTTGGAACGATACGAGCAGTACTTC. Translating it yields CASSLERYEQYF.

J is TRBJ2-7 and V is TRBV5-1; 7 bases match TRBD1. V lost 0 bases and J lost 5; bases outside the gene matches: 8. The CDR3 contains 15 residues. Germline V lookup: CDR1 SGHRS, CDR2 YFSETQ. CDR3 nucleotide sequence: TGCGCCAGCAGCTTGGTGGACAGGAGGTTCAACGAGCAGTACTTC. Its translation is CASSLVDRRFNEQYF.

V is TRBV5-1 and J is TRBJ2-2; TRBD2 aligns across 10 bases. The CDR3 is 14 residues long. Losses at the gene ends were 6 bases for V and 4 bases for J; bases not matched to a gene: 3. Germline lookup yields CDR1 SGHRS and CDR2 YFSETQ. The CDR3 loop reads CASTRLAGTGELFF. The CDR3, as DNA: TGCGCCAGCACAAGACTAGCGGGCACCGGGGAGCTGTTTTTT.

Here the CDR3 reads CSVDLETTRYNEQFF. DNA for the CDR3: TGCAGCGTTGATCTTGAGACTACCCGCTACAATGAGCAGTTCTTC. The chain couples TRBV29-1 to TRBJ2-1, with a tentative D call TRBD2 (5 bases). The CDR3 extends over 15 amino acids. Trimming took off 3 bases at V and 3 bases at J, with 15 bases between the two ends. The germline gives CDR1 SQVTM, CDR2 ANQGSEA.